This T cell receptor beta chain came from a study of control samples from healthy donors and cancer patients. Trimming cost V 5 bases and J 0 bases, with 14 bases left between them. The germline gives CDR1 SGHDT, CDR2 YYEEEE. The CDR3 consists of 15 residues. Produced via immunoSEQ multiplex PCR; TCRdb's table is partial and in-frame only. This repertoire shows under 150,000 clones, 70% to 90% found once; its top ten account for about 2.1%. The sequence derives from a woman aged 65 to 85 in good health. Sequencing was performed on blood. The chain has TRBV5-6 and TRBJ1-1, with D maybe TRBD1 (6 bases). In DNA form, the CDR3 reads TGTGCCAGCAGTCACGGCGGGACATTGAACACTGAAGCTTTCTTT. Protein sequence: CASSHGGTLNTEAFF. Looking up the rest from reference TRBV5-6 and TRBJ1-1 gives the full variable domain: DAGVTQSPTHLIKTRGQQVTLRCSPKSGHDTVSWYQQALGQGPQFIFQYYEEEERQRGNFPDRFSGHQFPNYSSELNVNALLLGDSALYLCASSHGGTLNTEAFFGQGTRLTVV.